This is a list of T cell receptor beta chains from one sample in a study of T cell clonotyping in hematopoietic cell transplantation. The table came from immunoSEQ multiplex PCR; TCRdb's copy has only in-frame clones and leaves some out. The sample lists 15,000 or so clones; about 90% were seen once. The material sequenced was peripheral blood mononuclear cells. These receptors were collected from a man between 50 and 59 years old in good health. Some clones in this sample may be carry-over from other donors' samples. The CDR3 runs from the conserved cysteine through the conserved F or W. Each record gives: V gene, J gene, D gene, clone size, CDR3 protein, CDR3 DNA. The D gene is left open where the match is weak. Size is stated for part of the rows, as once, few or many counts, or as a class when the clone is expanded.

>TRBV14|TRBJ2-7|.|.
CASRRGGSSYEQYF
TGTGCCAGCAGGCGTGGTGGGAGTTCCTACGAGCAGTACTTC
>TRBV4-1|TRBJ2-5|.|.
CASSGPNTQETQYF
TGCGCCAGCAGCGGCCCTAATACCCAAGAGACCCAGTACTTC
>TRBV30|TRBJ2-3|TRBD1|.
CAGNRGQGDTQYF
TGTGCCGGAAACAGGGGGCAGGGGGATACGCAGTATTTT
>TRBV30|TRBJ1-1|.|.
CAWSSGREAAEAFF
TGTGCCTGGAGTTCCGGCAGGGAAGCTGCTGAAGCTTTCTTT
>TRBV7-9|TRBJ2-5|TRBD2|.
CASSLEFGTSGGSQYF
TGTGCCAGCAGCTTAGAATTTGGGACTAGCGGGGGGTCCCAGTACTTC
>TRBV6-6|TRBJ2-2|TRBD1|once
CASRSPGTGHTGELFF
TGTGCCAGCAGGTCTCCCGGGACAGGTCACACCGGGGAGCTGTTTTTT
>TRBV19|TRBJ1-5|.|once
CASSTAGIGQPQHF
TGTGCCAGTAGTACCGCAGGGATTGGGCAGCCCCAGCATTTT
>TRBV9|TRBJ1-1|.|.
CASSISGTGNTEAFF
TGTGCCAGCAGTATCTCCGGGACGGGGAACACTGAAGCTTTCTTT
>TRBV7-2|TRBJ2-7|.|.
CASSLGPSSYEQYF
TGTGCCAGCAGCTTAGGTCCGAGTTCCTACGAGCAGTACTTC
>TRBV28|TRBJ1-5|.|.
CATALDSNQPQHF
TGTGCCACCGCGTTAGACAGCAATCAGCCCCAGCATTTT
>TRBV29-1|TRBJ2-5|TRBD2|.
CSVAPSGGETQYF
TGCAGCGTTGCTCCCTCGGGAGGAGAGACCCAGTACTTC
>TRBV29-1|TRBJ2-7|TRBD2|.
CSVEIAGNYEQYF
TGCAGCGTTGAAATAGCGGGGAACTACGAGCAGTACTTC
>TRBV5-1|TRBJ1-2|.|.
CASSSAPERGYGYTF
TGCGCCAGCAGCTCGGCCCCGGAGAGGGGATATGGCTACACCTTC
>TRBV4-3|TRBJ2-2|TRBD1|.
CASSQTGDNTGELFF
TGCGCCAGCAGCCAGACAGGGGATAACACCGGGGAGCTGTTTTTT
>TRBV28|TRBJ1-2|.|.
CASSLQGRGYTF
TGTGCCAGCAGTTTGCAGGGACGGGGCTACACCTTC
>TRBV5-8|TRBJ1-6|.|.
CASSLSTHNSPLHF
TGTGCCAGCAGCTTGTCCACACACAATTCACCCCTCCACTTT
>TRBV6-5|TRBJ2-7|.|.
CASSLRQLAYEQYF
TGTGCCAGCAGCCTGCGACAGTTAGCCTACGAGCAGTACTTC
>TRBV7-9|TRBJ2-7|TRBD2|.
CASSLASGGLYEQYF
TGTGCCAGCAGCTTAGCTAGCGGGGGGCTCTACGAGCAGTACTTC
>TRBV4-2|TRBJ1-3|TRBD1|.
CASSQDLDRGSGNTIYF
TGTGCCAGCAGCCAAGATCTAGACAGGGGCTCTGGAAACACCATATATTTT
>TRBV7-8|TRBJ1-2|TRBD1|.
CASSSPTGINYGYTF
TGTGCCAGCAGCTCCCCGACAGGGATTAACTATGGCTACACCTTC
>TRBV30|TRBJ2-4|.|once
CAWSPRPQGGIQYF
TGTGCCTGGAGCCCACGCCCCCAGGGCGGCATTCAGTACTTC
>TRBV2|TRBJ1-4|.|.
CASSVRRNGEKLFF
TGTGCCAGCAGTGTCAGGAGGAACGGTGAAAAACTGTTTTTT
>TRBV7-2|TRBJ1-5|TRBD1|once
CASSWTGRNQPQHF
TGTGCCAGCAGCTGGACAGGTCGCAATCAGCCCCAGCATTTT
>TRBV4-1|TRBJ1-5|.|.
CASSQALGVQPQHF
TGCGCCAGCAGCCAAGCATTGGGGGTGCAGCCCCAGCATTTT
>TRBV28|TRBJ2-5|TRBD1|once
CASSLPWTGQETQYF
TGTGCCAGCAGTCTGCCATGGACAGGACAAGAGACCCAGTACTTC
>TRBV7-3|TRBJ2-7|.|.
CASSLNSGYEQYF
TGTGCCAGCAGCTTAAATAGTGGATACGAGCAGTACTTC
>TRBV30|TRBJ2-2|.|.
CAWSVARRVGELFF
TGTGCCTGGAGTGTAGCCCGAAGGGTGGGGGAGCTGTTTTTT
>TRBV4-1|TRBJ1-1|TRBD1|.
CASSQGTGGVYGEAFF
TGCGCCAGCAGCCAAGGGACAGGGGGCGTTTACGGTGAAGCTTTCTTT
>TRBV7-2|TRBJ2-5|TRBD2|.
CASSLFAGGWETQYF
TGTGCCAGCAGCTTATTTGCGGGGGGGTGGGAGACCCAGTACTTC
>TRBV7-6|TRBJ1-1|.|once
CASSLAGGQGRAFF
TGTGCCAGCAGCTTAGCGGGTGGGCAGGGACGAGCTTTCTTT
>TRBV4-3|TRBJ2-5|.|.
CASSGGVQETQYF
TGCGCCAGCAGCGGCGGAGTCCAAGAGACCCAGTACTTC
>TRBV29-1|TRBJ2-5|.|.
CSPGGETQYF
TGCAGCCCTGGGGGGGAGACCCAGTACTTC
>TRBV2|TRBJ2-1|.|.
CASTSGSYNEQFF
TGTGCCAGCACGTCAGGATCCTACAATGAGCAGTTCTTC
>TRBV2|TRBJ1-6|.|.
CASSAEQTYNSPLHF
TGTGCCAGCAGTGCGGAGCAGACTTATAATTCACCCCTCCACTTT